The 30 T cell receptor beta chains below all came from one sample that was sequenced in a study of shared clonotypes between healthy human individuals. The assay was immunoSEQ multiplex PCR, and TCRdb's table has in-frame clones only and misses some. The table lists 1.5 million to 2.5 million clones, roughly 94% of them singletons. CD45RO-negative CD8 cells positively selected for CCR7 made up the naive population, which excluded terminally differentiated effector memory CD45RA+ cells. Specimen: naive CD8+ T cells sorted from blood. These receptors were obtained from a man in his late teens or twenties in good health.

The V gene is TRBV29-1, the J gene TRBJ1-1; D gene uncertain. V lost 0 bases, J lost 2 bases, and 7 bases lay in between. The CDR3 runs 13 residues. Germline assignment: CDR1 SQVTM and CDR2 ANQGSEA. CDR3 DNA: TGCAGCGTTGAAGATTTGGTAAACACTGAAGCTTTCTTT. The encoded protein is CSVEDLVNTEAFF.

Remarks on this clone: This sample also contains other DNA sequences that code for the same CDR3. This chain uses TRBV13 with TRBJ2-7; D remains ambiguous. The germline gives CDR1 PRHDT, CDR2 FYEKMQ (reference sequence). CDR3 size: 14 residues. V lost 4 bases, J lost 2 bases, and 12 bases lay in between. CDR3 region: CASSSGGSTYEQYF. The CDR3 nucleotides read TGTGCCAGCAGCTCTGGCGGCTCAACCTACGAGCAGTACTTC.

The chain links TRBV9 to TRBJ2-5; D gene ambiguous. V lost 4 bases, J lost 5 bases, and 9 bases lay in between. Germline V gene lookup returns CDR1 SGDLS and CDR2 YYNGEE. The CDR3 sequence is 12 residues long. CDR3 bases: TGTGCCAGCAGCTCCCTTTCGGAGACCCAGTACTTC. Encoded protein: CASSSLSETQYF.

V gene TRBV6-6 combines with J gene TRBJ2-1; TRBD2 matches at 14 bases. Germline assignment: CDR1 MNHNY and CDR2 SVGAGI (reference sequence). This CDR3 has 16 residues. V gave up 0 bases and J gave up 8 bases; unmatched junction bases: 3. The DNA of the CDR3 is TGTGCCAGCAGTTACTCTTCGACTAGCGGGAGGGATGAGCAGTTCTTC. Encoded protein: CASSYSSTSGRDEQFF.

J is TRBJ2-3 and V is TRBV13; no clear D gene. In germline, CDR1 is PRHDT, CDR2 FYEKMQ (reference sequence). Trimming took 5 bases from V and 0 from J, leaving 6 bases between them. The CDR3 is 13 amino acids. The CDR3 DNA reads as TGTGCCAGCAGCGTATATAGCACAGATACGCAGTATTTT. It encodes CASSVYSTDTQYF. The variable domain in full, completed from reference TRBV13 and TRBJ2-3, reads AAGVIQSPRHLIKEKRETATLKCYPIPRHDTVYWYQQGPGQDPQFLISFYEKMQSDKGSIPDRFSAQQFSDYHSELNMSSLELGDSALYFCASSVYSTDTQYFGPGTRLTVL.

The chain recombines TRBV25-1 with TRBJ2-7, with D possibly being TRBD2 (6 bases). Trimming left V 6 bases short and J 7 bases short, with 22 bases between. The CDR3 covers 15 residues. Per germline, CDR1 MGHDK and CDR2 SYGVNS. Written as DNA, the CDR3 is TGTGCCAGCAGCCCGAGACTAGAGCTACGTCTAGAGCAGTACTTC. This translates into CASSPRLELRLEQYF.

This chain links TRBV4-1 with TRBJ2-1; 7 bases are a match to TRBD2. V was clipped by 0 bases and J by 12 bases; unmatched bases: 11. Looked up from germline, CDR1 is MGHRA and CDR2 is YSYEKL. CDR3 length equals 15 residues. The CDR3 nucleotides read TGCGCCAGCAGCCAAGAGCCAACTAGCGTTCTAGGGCAGTTCTTC. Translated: CASSQEPTSVLGQFF.

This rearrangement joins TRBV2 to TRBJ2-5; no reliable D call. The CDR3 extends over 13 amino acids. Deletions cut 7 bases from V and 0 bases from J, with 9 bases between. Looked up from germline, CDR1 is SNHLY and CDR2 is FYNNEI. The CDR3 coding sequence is TGTGCCAGCACGCACCTGTACCAAGAGACCCAGTACTTC. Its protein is CASTHLYQETQYF.

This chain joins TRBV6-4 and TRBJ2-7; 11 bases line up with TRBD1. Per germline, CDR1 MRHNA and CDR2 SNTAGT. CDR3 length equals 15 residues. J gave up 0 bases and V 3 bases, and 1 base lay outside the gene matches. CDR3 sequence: CASSEGTGGSYEQYF. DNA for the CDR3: TGTGCCAGCAGTGAGGGGACAGGGGGCTCCTACGAGCAGTACTTC.

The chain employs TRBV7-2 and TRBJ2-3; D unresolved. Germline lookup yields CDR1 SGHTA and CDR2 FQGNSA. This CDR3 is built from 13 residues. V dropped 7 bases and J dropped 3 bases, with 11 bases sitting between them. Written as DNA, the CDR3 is TGTGCCAGCACCTCATACAGAACAGATACGCAGTATTTT. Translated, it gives CASTSYRTDTQYF.

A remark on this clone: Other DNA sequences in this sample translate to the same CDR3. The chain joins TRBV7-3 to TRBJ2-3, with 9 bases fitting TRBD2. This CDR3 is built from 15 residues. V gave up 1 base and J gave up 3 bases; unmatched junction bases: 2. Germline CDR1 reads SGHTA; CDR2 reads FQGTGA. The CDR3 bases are TGTGCCAGCAGCTTAAGCGGGGGGGCGACAGATACGCAGTATTTT. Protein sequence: CASSLSGGATDTQYF.

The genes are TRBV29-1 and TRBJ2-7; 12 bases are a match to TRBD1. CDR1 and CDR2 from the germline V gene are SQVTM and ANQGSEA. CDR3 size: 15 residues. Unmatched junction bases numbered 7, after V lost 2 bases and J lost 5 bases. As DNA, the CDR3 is TGCAGCGTTGAATACGGGACAGGGGGCAGGAACGAGCAGTACTTC. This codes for CSVEYGTGGRNEQYF.

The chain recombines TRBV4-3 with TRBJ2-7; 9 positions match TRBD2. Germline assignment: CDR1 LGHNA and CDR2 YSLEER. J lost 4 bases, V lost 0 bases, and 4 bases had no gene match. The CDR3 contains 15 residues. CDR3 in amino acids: CASSQESTSGYEQYF. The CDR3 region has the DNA TGCGCCAGCAGCCAAGAGTCGACTAGCGGATACGAGCAGTACTTC.

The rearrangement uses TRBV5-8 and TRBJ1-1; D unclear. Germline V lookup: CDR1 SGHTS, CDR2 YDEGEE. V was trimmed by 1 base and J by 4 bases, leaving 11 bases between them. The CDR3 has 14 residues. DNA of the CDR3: TGTGCCAGCAGCTTGACTCTTATTAGCACTGAAGCTTTCTTT. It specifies CASSLTLISTEAFF.

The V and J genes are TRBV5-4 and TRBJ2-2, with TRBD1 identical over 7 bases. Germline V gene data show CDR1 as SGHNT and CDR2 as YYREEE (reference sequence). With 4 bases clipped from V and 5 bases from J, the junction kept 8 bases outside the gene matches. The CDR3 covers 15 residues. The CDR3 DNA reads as TGTGCCAGCAGCCCAGGGTGGGGACAGACCGGGGAGCTGTTTTTT. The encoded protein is CASSPGWGQTGELFF.

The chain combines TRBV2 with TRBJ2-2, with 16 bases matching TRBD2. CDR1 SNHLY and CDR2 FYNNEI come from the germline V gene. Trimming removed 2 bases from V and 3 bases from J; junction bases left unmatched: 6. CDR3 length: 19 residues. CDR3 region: CASSETGTSGRVDTGELFF. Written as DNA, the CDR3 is TGTGCCAGCAGTGAAACCGGGACTAGCGGGAGGGTCGACACCGGGGAGCTGTTTTTT.

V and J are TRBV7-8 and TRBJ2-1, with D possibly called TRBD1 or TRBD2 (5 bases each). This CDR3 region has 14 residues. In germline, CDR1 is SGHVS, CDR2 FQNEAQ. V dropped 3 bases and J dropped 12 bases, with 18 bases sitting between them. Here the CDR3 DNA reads TGTGCCAGCAGCTTTTATGGGGGACCGGAAGGGCAGTTCTTC. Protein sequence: CASSFYGGPEGQFF.

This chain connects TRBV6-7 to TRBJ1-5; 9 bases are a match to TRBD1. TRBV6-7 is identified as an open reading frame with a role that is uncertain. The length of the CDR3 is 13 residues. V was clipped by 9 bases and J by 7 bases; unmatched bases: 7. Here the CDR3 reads CARGGQGNQPQHF. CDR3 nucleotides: TGTGCCAGGGGGGGACAGGGAAACCAGCCCCAGCATTTT.

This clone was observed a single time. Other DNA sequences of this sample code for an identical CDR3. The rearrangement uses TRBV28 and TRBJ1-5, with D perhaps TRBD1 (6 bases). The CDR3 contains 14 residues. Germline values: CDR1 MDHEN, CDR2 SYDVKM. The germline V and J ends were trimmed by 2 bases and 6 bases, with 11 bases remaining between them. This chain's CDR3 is CASSLRGGGQPQHF. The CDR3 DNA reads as TGTGCCAGCAGTTTACGAGGGGGGGGTCAGCCCCAGCATTTT.

The CDR3 sequence is CASSDPGGGHYEQYF. The DNA of the CDR3 is TGCGCCAGCAGTGATCCCGGGGGGGGGCACTACGAGCAGTACTTC. This chain joins TRBV10-2 and TRBJ2-7, with 8 bases matching TRBD2. V gave up 3 bases and J gave up 3 bases; unmatched junction bases: 7. CDR3 size: 15 residues. The germline V gene has CDR1 WSHSY and CDR2 SAAADI.

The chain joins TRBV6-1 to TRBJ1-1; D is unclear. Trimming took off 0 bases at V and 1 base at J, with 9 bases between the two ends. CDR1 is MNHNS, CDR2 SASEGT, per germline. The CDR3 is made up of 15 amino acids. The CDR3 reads CASSEASPGNTEAFF. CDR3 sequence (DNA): TGTGCCAGCAGTGAAGCTTCGCCAGGGAACACTGAAGCTTTCTTT.

CDR3 nucleotides: TGTGCCAGCAGCTTAGCGCCCCCGGACAGAGCGAACACTGAAGCTTTCTTT. Translation gives CASSLAPPDRANTEAFF. The V call is TRBV7-9, the J call TRBJ1-1; a weak D match, TRBD1 (6 bases). The germline gives CDR1 SEHNR, CDR2 FQNEAQ (reference sequence). This CDR3 is 17 amino acids long. The V end lost 0 bases, the J end lost 1 base, and 15 bases lay between the germline ends.

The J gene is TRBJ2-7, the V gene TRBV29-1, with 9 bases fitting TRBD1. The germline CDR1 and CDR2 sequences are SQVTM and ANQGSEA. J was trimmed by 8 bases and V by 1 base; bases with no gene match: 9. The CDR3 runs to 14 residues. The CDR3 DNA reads TGCAGCGTTGAAGCGCGGGACAGGGATAATCAGCAGTACTTC. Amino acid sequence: CSVEARDRDNQQYF.

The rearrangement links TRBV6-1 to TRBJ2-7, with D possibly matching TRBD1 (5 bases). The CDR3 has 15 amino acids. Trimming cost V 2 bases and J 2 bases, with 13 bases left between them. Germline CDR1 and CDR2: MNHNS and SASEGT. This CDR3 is CASSEPIGVTYEQYF. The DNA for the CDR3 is TGTGCCAGCAGTGAACCAATAGGGGTCACCTACGAGCAGTACTTC.

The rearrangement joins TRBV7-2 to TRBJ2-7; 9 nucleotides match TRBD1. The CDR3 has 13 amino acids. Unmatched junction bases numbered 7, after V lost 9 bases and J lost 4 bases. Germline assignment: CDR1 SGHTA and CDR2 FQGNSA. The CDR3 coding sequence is TGTGCCAGTAGACAGGGGGAAACTTACGAGCAGTACTTC. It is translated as CASRQGETYEQYF.

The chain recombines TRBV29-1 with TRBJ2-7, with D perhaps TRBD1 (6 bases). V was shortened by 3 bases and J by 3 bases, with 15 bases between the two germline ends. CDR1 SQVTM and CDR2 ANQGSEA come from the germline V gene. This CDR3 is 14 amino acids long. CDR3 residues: CSVETGTSDYEQYF. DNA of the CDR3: TGCAGCGTTGAGACCGGGACATCCGACTACGAGCAGTACTTC.

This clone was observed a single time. CDR3 in amino acids: CASPSGGEQFF. CDR3 coding DNA: TGTGCCAGCCCTAGTGGAGGTGAGCAGTTCTTC. The chain carries TRBV21-1 and TRBJ2-1; the DNA was not used to check the table's D call, TRBD2. TRBV21-1 is termed a pseudogene. The CDR3 sequence is 11 residues long.

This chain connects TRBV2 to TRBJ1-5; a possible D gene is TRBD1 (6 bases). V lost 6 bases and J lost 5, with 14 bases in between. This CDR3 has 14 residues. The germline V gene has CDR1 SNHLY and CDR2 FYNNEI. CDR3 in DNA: TGTGCCAGCAGCCAGCAGGGGAGTGATCAGCCCCAGCATTTT. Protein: CASSQQGSDQPQHF.

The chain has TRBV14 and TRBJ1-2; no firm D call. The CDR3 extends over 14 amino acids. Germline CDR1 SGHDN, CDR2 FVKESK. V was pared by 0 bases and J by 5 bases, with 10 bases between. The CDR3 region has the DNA TGTGCCAGCAGCCAAGATACCGGGGAGTATGGCTACACCTTC. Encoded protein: CASSQDTGEYGYTF.

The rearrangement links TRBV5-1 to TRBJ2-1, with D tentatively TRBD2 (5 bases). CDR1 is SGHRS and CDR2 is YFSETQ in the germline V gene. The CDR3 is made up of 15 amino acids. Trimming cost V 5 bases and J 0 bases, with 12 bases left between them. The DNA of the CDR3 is TGCGCCAGCAGGTTCGCGGAGGACTCCTACAATGAGCAGTTCTTC. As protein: CASRFAEDSYNEQFF. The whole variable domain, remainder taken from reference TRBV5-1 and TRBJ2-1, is KAGVTQTPRYLIKTRGQQVTLSCSPISGHRSVSWYQQTPGQGLQFLFEYFSETQRNKGNFPGRFSGRQFSNSRSEMNVSTLELGDSALYLCASRFAEDSYNEQFFGPGTRLTVL.